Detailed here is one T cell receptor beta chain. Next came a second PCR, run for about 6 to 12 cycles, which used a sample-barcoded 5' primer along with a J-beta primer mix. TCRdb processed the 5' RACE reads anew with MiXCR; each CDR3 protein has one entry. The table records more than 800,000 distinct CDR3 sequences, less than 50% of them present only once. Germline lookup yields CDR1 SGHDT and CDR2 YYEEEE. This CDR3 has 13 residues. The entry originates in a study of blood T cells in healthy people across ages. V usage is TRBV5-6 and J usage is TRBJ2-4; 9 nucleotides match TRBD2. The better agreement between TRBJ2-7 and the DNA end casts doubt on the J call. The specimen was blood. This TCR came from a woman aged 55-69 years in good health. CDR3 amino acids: CASSTTSGYEQYF. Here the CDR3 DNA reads TGTGCCAGCAGCACGACTAGCGGATACGAGCAGTACTTC.